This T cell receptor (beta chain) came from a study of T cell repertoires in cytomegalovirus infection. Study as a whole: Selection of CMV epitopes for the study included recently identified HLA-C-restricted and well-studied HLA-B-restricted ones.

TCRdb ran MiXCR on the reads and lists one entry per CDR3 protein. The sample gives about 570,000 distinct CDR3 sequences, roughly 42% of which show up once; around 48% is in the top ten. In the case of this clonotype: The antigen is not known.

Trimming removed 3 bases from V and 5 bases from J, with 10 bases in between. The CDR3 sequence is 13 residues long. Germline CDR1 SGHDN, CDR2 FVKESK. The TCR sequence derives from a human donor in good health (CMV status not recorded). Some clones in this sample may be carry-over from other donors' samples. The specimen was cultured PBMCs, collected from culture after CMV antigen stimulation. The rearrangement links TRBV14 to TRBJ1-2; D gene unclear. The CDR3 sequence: CASSQGNRYGYTF. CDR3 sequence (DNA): TGTGCCAGCAGCCAGGGGAATAGATATGGCTACACCTTC.